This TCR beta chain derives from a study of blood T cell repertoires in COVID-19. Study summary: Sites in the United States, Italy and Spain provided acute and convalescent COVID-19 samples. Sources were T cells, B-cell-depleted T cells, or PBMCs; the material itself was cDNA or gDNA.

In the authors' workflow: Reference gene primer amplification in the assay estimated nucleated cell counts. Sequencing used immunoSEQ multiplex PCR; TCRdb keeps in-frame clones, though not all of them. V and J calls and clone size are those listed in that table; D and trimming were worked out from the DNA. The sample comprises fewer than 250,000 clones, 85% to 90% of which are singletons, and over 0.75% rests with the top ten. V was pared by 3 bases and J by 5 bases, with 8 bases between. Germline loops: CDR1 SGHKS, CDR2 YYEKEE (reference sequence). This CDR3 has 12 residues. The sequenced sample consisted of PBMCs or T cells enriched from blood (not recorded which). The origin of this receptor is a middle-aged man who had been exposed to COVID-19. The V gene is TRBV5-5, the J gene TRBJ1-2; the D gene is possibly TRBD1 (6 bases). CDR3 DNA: TGTGCCAGCAGCTATAGGGGGTATGGCTACACCTTC. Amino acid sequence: CASSYRGYGYTF.